This T cell receptor beta chain appears in the sequencing data of a study of cytotoxic CD8 clonotypes in ibrutinib-treated CLL. A 1 in 200,000 to 1 in 1 million T cell depth was the sequencing target. Sequencing was performed with immunoSEQ multiplex PCR; in TCRdb, only in-frame clones are kept and a portion is missing. The data show thousands of clones, 60% to 80% seen once. This clone was observed once. CDR1 is SGHRS, CDR2 YFSETQ, per germline. The CDR3 is 15 residues long. V lost 0 bases and J lost 4, with 11 bases in between. This specimen was PBMCs, taken before ibrutinib treatment. The V call is TRBV5-1, the J call TRBJ1-3, with unresolved D. This TCR was sampled from a human donor with chronic lymphocytic leukemia. Here the CDR3 reads CASSLEQTGGNTIYF. The CDR3 DNA follows: TGCGCCAGCAGCTTGGAGCAGACGGGGGGAAACACCATATATTTT.